The T cell receptor (beta chain) under discussion was sequenced for a study of Graves' ophthalmopathy and Graves' hyperthyroidism. RNA transcripts provided the template for amplifying TCR beta CDR3 regions. A first-round RT-PCR used HTBI primers, followed by a second-round multiplex PCR. TCRdb re-called the multiplex PCR reads through MiXCR, storing one row per CDR3 protein. The table shows more than 550,000 distinct CDR3 sequences, with approximately 39% occurring only once. Points on this clonotype: Its matching antigen is unknown.

General study results and limits: This model predicted ophthalmopathy progression (sensitivity 70% to 71%, specificity about 72%).

CDR1 is DFQATT and CDR2 is SNEGSKA in the germline V gene (reference sequence). V was shortened by 6 bases and J by 1 base, with 16 bases between the two germline ends. The CDR3 loop spans 14 amino acids. This chain joins TRBV20-1 and TRBJ2-7; D possibly corresponds to TRBD2 (5 bases). The clonotype was recovered from an adult man with Graves' ophthalmopathy. The sequenced material came from peripheral blood. CDR3 sequence reads: CSANSEINSYEQYF. In DNA form, the CDR3 reads TGCAGTGCAAATAGCGAGATTAATTCCTACGAGCAGTACTTC.